Below, 22 T cell receptor beta chains from the same sample are listed, as sequenced in a study of T cell responses to AZD1222 COVID-19 vaccine. Clones were read by immunoSEQ multiplex PCR, and TCRdb kept only the in-frame ones, dropping some. The repertoire holds approximately 120,000 clones, roughly 90% seen once, with about a sixth in the top ten. Sequenced here: peripheral blood, sampled on day 0 of AZD1222 vaccination. The source is an adult in good health.

The chain has TRBV11-3 and TRBJ1-2; D remains unclear. This CDR3 is 12 amino acids long. V shed 5 bases and J shed 0 bases, with 4 bases lying between them. The germline CDR1 and CDR2 sequences are SGHNT and YENEEA. This CDR3 reads CASSQTNYGYTF. CDR3 bases: TGTGCCAGCAGCCAGACTAACTATGGCTACACCTTC.

The chain is built from TRBV15 and TRBJ1-1; no reliable D call. This CDR3 has 13 amino acids. CDR1 is LNHNV and CDR2 is YYDKDF in the germline V gene (reference sequence). V was cut by 3 bases and J by 7 bases, with 12 bases left in between. Here the CDR3 DNA reads TGTGCCACCAGCAGTCATTCGGTTCTTGAAGCTTTCTTT. Translation: CATSSHSVLEAFF.

The chain combines TRBV5-4 with TRBJ1-2, with D tentatively TRBD1 (5 bases). Trimming shortened V by 2 bases and J by 0 bases, and 8 bases separated the two germline ends. CDR3 length: 14 amino acids. Germline assignment: CDR1 SGHNT and CDR2 YYREEE (reference sequence). The CDR3 coding sequence is TGTGCCAGCAGCTTCCGGGGGGCTAACTATGGCTACACCTTC. Its protein is CASSFRGANYGYTF.

The DNA of the CDR3 is TGTGCCAGCAGCCCCACCGGAGACTACGAGCAGTACTTC. This sequence encodes CASSPTGDYEQYF. The rearrangement joins TRBV9 to TRBJ2-7; D unclear. Trimming took 4 bases from V and 3 from J, leaving 11 bases between them. Germline V gene data show CDR1 as SGDLS and CDR2 as YYNGEE. The CDR3 totals 13 residues.

The chain joins TRBV11-3 to TRBJ2-7; 11 bases are a match to TRBD2. Germline V gives CDR1 SGHNT, CDR2 YENEEA. Trimming at V came to 5 bases and at J to 5 bases, leaving 8 bases not matched to a gene. The CDR3 runs 15 residues. The CDR3 DNA sequence: TGTGCCAGCAGCCATACTAGCGGGAGTCGTGACGAGCAGTACGTC. Residues: CASSHTSGSRDEQYV.

V usage is TRBV6-4 and J usage is TRBJ2-7; TRBD1 agrees at 9 bases. J was trimmed by 3 bases and V by 2 bases; bases with no gene match: 11. Germline V lookup: CDR1 MRHNA, CDR2 SNTAGT. There are 17 residues in the CDR3. This CDR3 is CASSDGTGLSLVYEQYF. The CDR3 nucleotides are TGTGCCAGCAGTGACGGGACAGGGTTATCCCTAGTCTACGAGCAGTACTTC.

This chain links TRBV12-3 or TRBV12-4 with TRBJ2-1; weak D call: TRBD1 (6 bases). The CDR3 covers 13 residues. V was clipped by 3 bases and J by 9 bases, with 12 bases between them. This chain's CDR3 is CASSLAGASEQFF. As DNA, the CDR3 is TGTGCCAGCAGTTTGGCAGGGGCGAGTGAGCAGTTCTTC.

V is TRBV19 and J is TRBJ2-1, with D maybe TRBD1 (6 bases). The CDR3 runs to 16 residues. The ends were cut back, 5 bases at V and 3 bases at J, with 17 bases in the middle. Germline lookup yields CDR1 LNHDA and CDR2 SQIVND (reference sequence). The CDR3 DNA reads TGTGCCAGTAGTGAACTCGACAGGAGCCTCTACAATGAGCAGTTCTTC. This encodes CASSELDRSLYNEQFF.

The chain joins TRBV9 to TRBJ1-1, with D possibly TRBD1 on 6 matching bases. Deletions cut 3 bases from V and 3 bases from J, with 12 bases between. Looked up from germline, CDR1 is SGDLS and CDR2 is YYNGEE. This CDR3 is 14 amino acids long. In DNA, the CDR3 is TGTGCCAGCAGCGGACGGAACAGGGACACTGAAGCTTTCTTT. Protein product: CASSGRNRDTEAFF.

The rearrangement joins TRBV19 to TRBJ2-1; possible D gene TRBD1, 6 bases. Germline-derived CDR1 and CDR2 are LNHDA and SQIVND (reference sequence). Trimming removed 4 bases from V and 6 bases from J, with 16 bases in between. This CDR3 has 15 residues. The CDR3 sequence is CASSSYRVASNEQFF. The CDR3 nucleotides read TGTGCCAGTAGTAGTTACAGGGTCGCCTCCAATGAGCAGTTCTTC.

The chain uses TRBV2 and TRBJ1-2; TRBD1 might be the D (5 bases). The germline V gene has CDR1 SNHLY and CDR2 FYNNEI. The V gene lost 3 bases and the J gene lost 4 bases, with 12 bases spanning the gap. CDR3 length: 14 residues. As DNA, the CDR3 is TGTGCCAGCAGTGATGGGACGGGAGTCTATGGCTACACCTTC. Translating gives CASSDGTGVYGYTF.

The chain uses TRBV3-1 (or the pseudogene TRBV3-2) and TRBJ2-3, with a tentative D call TRBD2 (6 bases). The germline V gene encodes CDR1 LGHDT and CDR2 YNNKEL (reference sequence). The CDR3 sequence is 15 residues long. Trimming stripped 5 bases from V and 5 bases from J, with 17 bases between. CDR3 bases: TGTGCCAGCAGCGAGGTAGGCGGGAAGGTAGATACGCAGTATTTT. Its translation: CASSEVGGKVDTQYF.

The rearrangement uses TRBV27 and TRBJ2-2, with 12 bases identical to TRBD2. Germline values: CDR1 MNHEY, CDR2 SMNVEV (reference sequence). V lost 8 bases and J lost 6; bases outside the gene matches: 10. CDR3 length: 16 residues. CDR3 sequence: CASPPSGGVAPGELFF. CDR3 coding DNA: TGTGCCAGCCCCCCTAGCGGGGGGGTTGCGCCCGGGGAGCTGTTTTTT.

The chain is built from TRBV9 and TRBJ1-3; D uncertain. The germline V and J ends were trimmed by 4 bases and 2 bases, with 16 bases remaining between them. Germline CDR1 is SGDLS and CDR2 is YYNGEE. The CDR3 has 16 residues. This CDR3 is CASSPRALGPGNTIYF. The CDR3 DNA follows: TGTGCCAGCAGCCCCCGCGCCCTCGGCCCTGGAAACACCATATATTTT.

This sequence joins TRBV5-1 and TRBJ2-3; maybe TRBD2 (5 bases). The CDR3 is 16 residues long. The germline V and J ends were trimmed by 0 bases and 5 bases, with 16 bases remaining between them. Germline V gene sequence: CDR1 SGHRS, CDR2 YFSETQ. CDR3 DNA: TGCGCCAGCAGCTTGGCCGGTGCGGGTTTCGGAGATACGCAGTATTTT. Its protein product is CASSLAGAGFGDTQYF.

This clone was detected only once. The chain employs TRBV3-1 (or the pseudogene TRBV3-2) and TRBJ1-2; no firm D call. This CDR3 comprises 13 residues. V was trimmed by 3 bases and J by 5 bases, leaving 10 bases between them. Germline lookup yields CDR1 LGHDT and CDR2 YNNKEL (reference sequence). The CDR3 DNA reads TGTGCCAGCAGCCAGGGCCACGCGTATGGCTACACCTTC. Translated, it gives CASSQGHAYGYTF.

The chain combines TRBV30 with TRBJ1-2; no clear D gene. Deletions cut 3 bases from V and 8 bases from J, with 16 bases between. CDR1 is GTSNPN and CDR2 is SVGIG in the germline V gene (reference sequence). The CDR3 sequence is 13 residues long. Written as DNA, the CDR3 is TGTGCCTGGAGCGCCTCGGTACTTTGGGGCTACACCTTC. Translating gives CAWSASVLWGYTF. Complete variable domain (other parts from reference TRBV30 and TRBJ1-2): SQTIHQWPATLVQPVGSPLSLECTVEGTSNPNLYWYRQAAGRGLQLLFYSVGIGQISSEVPQNLSASRPQDRQFILSSKKLLLSDSGFYLCAWSASVLWGYTFGSGTRLTVV.

This clone came up once. The chain has TRBV28 and TRBJ1-1, with D uncertain. Germline V gives CDR1 MDHEN, CDR2 SYDVKM. The CDR3 totals 12 residues. V lost 6 bases and J lost 8, with 13 bases in between. The CDR3 loop reads CASSETPAEAFF. The CDR3 coding sequence is TGTGCCAGCAGCGAAACCCCGGCGGAAGCTTTCTTT. Drawing the rest from reference TRBV28 and TRBJ1-1, the complete variable domain is DVKVTQSSRYLVKRTGEKVFLECVQDMDHENMFWYRQDPGLGLRLIYFSYDVKMKEKGDIPEGYSVSREKKERFSLILESASTNQTSMYLCASSETPAEAFFGQGTRLTVV.

This chain connects TRBV2 to TRBJ1-4; a weak D match, TRBD1 (6 bases). The CDR3 covers 20 residues. The V end was cut by 6 bases, the J end by 0 bases, with 26 bases between. Looked up from germline, CDR1 is SNHLY and CDR2 is FYNNEI. DNA for the CDR3: TGTGCCAGCAGCGACAGGCACGGGAGGGCGGGCTATGCAACTAATGAAAAACTGTTTTTT. Its translation: CASSDRHGRAGYATNEKLFF.

This chain uses TRBV5-6 with TRBJ1-2, with D possibly matching TRBD1 (5 bases). CDR1 is SGHDT and CDR2 is YYEEEE in the germline V gene. The CDR3 extends over 15 amino acids. The V end was cut by 0 bases, the J end by 7 bases, with 16 bases between. As DNA, the CDR3 is TGTGCCAGCAGCTTGGCATCCAGGGATTATGGTGGCTACACCTTC. It encodes CASSLASRDYGGYTF. Drawing the rest from reference TRBV5-6 and TRBJ1-2, the complete variable domain is DAGVTQSPTHLIKTRGQQVTLRCSPKSGHDTVSWYQQALGQGPQFIFQYYEEEERQRGNFPDRFSGHQFPNYSSELNVNALLLGDSALYLCASSLASRDYGGYTFGSGTRLTVV.

The chain links TRBV28 to TRBJ1-5, with TRBD1 matching over 8 bases. V lost 5 bases and J lost 3; bases outside the gene matches: 12. This CDR3 region has 17 residues. The germline V gene encodes CDR1 MDHEN and CDR2 SYDVKM. CDR3 region: CASSPRQGLGNNQPQHF. CDR3 nucleotides: TGTGCCAGCAGTCCCAGACAGGGGTTGGGGAACAATCAGCCCCAGCATTTT.

V is TRBV10-3 and J is TRBJ1-2; D unresolved. V lost 2 bases to trimming and J lost 7 bases, with 5 bases between them. This CDR3 is 11 amino acids long. CDR1 is ENHRY, CDR2 SYGVKD, per germline. The CDR3: CAISELGGYTF. In nucleotides, the CDR3 is TGTGCCATCAGTGAGCTTGGTGGCTACACCTTC.